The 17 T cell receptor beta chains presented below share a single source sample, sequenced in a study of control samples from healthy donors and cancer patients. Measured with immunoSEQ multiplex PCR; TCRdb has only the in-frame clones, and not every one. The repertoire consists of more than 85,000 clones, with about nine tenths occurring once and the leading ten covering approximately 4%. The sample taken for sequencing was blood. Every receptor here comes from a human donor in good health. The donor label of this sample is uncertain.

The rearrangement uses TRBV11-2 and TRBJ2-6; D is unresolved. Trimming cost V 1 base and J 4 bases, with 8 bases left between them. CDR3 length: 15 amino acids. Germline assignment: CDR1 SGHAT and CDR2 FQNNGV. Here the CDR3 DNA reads TGTGCCAGCAGCTTAGGCGGTGCCGGGGCCAACGTCCTGACTTTC. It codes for CASSLGGAGANVLTF.

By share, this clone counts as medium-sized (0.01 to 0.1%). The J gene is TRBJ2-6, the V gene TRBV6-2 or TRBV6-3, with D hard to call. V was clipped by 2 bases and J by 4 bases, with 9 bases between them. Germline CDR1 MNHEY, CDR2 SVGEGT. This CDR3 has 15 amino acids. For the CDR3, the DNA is TGTGCCAGCAGTTACAGGGCTGCGGGGGCCAACGTCCTGACTTTC. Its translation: CASSYRAAGANVLTF.

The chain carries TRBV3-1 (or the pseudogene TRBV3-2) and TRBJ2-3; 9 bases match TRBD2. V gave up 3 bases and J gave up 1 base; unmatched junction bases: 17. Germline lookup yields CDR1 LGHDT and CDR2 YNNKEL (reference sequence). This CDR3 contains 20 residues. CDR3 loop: CASSHSITPGAGGRTDTQYF. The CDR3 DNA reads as TGTGCCAGCAGCCACTCTATCACACCTGGAGCGGGGGGCCGCACAGATACGCAGTATTTT.

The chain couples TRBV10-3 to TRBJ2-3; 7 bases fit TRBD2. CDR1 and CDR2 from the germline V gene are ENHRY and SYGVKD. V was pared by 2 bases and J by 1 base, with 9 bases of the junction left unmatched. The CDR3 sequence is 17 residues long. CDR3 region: CAISEGAGRVGTDTQYF. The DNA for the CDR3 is TGTGCCATCAGTGAGGGGGCAGGGAGGGTTGGCACAGATACGCAGTATTTT.

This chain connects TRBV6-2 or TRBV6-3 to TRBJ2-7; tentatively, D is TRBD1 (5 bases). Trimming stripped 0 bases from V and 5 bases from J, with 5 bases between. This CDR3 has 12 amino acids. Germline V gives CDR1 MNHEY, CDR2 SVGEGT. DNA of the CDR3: TGTGCCAGCAGTTACTCAGGGGACGAGCAGTACTTC. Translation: CASSYSGDEQYF.

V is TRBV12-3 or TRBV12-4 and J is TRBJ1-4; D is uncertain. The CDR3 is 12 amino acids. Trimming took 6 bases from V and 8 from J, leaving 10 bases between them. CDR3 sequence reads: CASSEIGEKLFF. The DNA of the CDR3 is TGTGCCAGCAGCGAGATAGGGGAAAAACTGTTTTTT.

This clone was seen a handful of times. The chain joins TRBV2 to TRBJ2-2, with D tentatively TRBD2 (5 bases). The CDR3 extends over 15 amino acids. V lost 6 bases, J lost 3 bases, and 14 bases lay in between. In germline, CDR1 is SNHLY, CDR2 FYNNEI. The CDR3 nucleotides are TGTGCCAGCAGGCAAACGGAGGTATACACCGGGGAGCTGTTTTTT. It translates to CASRQTEVYTGELFF.

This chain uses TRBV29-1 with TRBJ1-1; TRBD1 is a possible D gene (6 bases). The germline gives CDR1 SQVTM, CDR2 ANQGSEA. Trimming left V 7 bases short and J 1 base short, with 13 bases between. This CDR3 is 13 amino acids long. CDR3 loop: CSASGQENTEAFF. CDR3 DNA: TGCAGCGCATCGGGACAAGAGAACACTGAAGCTTTCTTT.

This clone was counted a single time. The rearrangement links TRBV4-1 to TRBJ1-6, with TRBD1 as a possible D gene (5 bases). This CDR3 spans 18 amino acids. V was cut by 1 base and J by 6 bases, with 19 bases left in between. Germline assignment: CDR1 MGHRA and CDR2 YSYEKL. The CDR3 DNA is TGCGCCAGCAGCCAAGCTAATGGGGGACGTAGACTTAATTCACCCCTCCACTTT. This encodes CASSQANGGRRLNSPLHF.

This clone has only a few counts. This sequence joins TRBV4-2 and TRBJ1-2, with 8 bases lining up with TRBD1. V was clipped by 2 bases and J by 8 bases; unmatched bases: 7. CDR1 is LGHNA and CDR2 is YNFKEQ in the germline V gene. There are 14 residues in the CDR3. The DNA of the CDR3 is TGTGCCAGCAGCCAAACTCAGGGGGCAAGAGGCTACACCTTC. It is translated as CASSQTQGARGYTF.

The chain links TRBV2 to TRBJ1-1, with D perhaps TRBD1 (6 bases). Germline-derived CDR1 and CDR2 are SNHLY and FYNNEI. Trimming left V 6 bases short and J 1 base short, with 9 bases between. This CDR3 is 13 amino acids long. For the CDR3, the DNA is TGTGCCAGCAGGGTGGGACAGAACACTGAAGCTTTCTTT. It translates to CASRVGQNTEAFF. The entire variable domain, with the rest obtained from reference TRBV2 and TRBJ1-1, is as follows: EPEVTQTPSHQVTQMGQEVILRCVPISNHLYFYWYRQILGQKVEFLVSFYNNEISEKSEIFDDQFSVERPDGSNFTLKIRSTKLEDSAMYFCASRVGQNTEAFFGQGTRLTVV.

The CDR3, as DNA: TGTGCCAGCAGCGCGTATACAGGGAACACTGAAGCTTTCTTT. Translated: CASSAYTGNTEAFF. This rearrangement joins TRBV9 to TRBJ1-1, with D possibly TRBD1 on 5 matching bases. The V gene lost 3 bases and the J gene lost 1 base, with 10 bases spanning the gap. Germline V gives CDR1 SGDLS, CDR2 YYNGEE. This CDR3 is built from 14 residues.

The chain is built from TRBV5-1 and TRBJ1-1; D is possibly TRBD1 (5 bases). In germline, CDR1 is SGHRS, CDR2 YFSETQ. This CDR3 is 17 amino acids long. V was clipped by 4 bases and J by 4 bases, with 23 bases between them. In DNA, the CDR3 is TGCGCCAGCAGCGCCTCGGGACCCCGGTACCGGAGCACTGAAGCTTTCTTT. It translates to CASSASGPRYRSTEAFF. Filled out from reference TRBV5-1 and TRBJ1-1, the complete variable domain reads KAGVTQTPRYLIKTRGQQVTLSCSPISGHRSVSWYQQTPGQGLQFLFEYFSETQRNKGNFPGRFSGRQFSNSRSEMNVSTLELGDSALYLCASSASGPRYRSTEAFFGQGTRLTVV.

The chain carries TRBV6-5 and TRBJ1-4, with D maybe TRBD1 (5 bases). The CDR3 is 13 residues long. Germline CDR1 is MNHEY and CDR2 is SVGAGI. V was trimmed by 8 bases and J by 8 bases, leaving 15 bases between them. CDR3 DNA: TGTGCCAGCCGGGACCTAAGCGGGGAAAAACTGTTTTTT. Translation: CASRDLSGEKLFF.

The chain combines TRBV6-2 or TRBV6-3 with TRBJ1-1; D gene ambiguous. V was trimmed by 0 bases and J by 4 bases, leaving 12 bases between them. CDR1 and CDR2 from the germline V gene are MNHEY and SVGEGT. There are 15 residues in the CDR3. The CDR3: CASSYSEGWGTEAFF. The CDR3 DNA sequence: TGTGCCAGCAGTTACTCCGAGGGTTGGGGCACTGAAGCTTTCTTT.

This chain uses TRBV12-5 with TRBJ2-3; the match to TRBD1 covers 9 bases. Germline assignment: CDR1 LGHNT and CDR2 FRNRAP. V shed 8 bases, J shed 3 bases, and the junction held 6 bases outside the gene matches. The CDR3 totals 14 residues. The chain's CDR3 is CASLTGTGTDTQYF. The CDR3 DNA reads TGTGCTAGTCTCACCGGGACAGGGACAGATACGCAGTATTTT.

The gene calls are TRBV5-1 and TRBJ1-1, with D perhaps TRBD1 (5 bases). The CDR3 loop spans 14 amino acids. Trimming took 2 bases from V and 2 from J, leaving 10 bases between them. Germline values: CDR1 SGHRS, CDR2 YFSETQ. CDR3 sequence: CASSLQTGNTEAFF. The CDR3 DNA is TGCGCCAGCAGCTTACAAACAGGAAACACTGAAGCTTTCTTT.